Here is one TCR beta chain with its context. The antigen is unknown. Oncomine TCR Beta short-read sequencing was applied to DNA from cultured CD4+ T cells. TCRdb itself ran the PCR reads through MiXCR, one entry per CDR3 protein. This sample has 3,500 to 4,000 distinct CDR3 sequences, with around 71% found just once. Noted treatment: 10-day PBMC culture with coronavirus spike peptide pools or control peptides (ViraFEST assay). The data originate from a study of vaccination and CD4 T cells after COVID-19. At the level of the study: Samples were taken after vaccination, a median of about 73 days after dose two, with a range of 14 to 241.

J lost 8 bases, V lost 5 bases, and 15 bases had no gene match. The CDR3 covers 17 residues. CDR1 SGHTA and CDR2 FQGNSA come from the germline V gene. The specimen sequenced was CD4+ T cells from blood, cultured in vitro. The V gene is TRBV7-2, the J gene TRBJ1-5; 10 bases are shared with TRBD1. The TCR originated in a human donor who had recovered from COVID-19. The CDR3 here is CASSPANFPGQGKPQHF. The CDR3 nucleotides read TGTGCCAGCAGCCCAGCCAATTTTCCGGGACAGGGGAAGCCCCAGCATTTT.